The rows below give T cell receptor beta chains drawn from one sample of a study of T cell responses to AZD1222 COVID-19 vaccine. Profiled with immunoSEQ multiplex PCR; TCRdb holds only in-frame clones, not every one. The sample records over 120,000 clones, 80% to 90% being singletons. Source: peripheral blood, taken on day 0 of AZD1222 vaccination. All receptors derive from an adult in good health. The conserved cysteine and the conserved F or W are not part of the CDR3 here. The order of the fields is J gene, V gene, CDR3 protein.

j_gene: TRBJ1-1
v_gene: TRBV7-9
CDR3aa: ASSSGTEAF

j_gene: TRBJ1-3
v_gene: TRBV7-9
CDR3aa: AGAGSGENTIY

j_gene: TRBJ1-1
v_gene: TRBV12-5
CDR3aa: ASGLTANTEAF

j_gene: TRBJ2-7
v_gene: TRBV11-1
CDR3aa: ASSFSAPVSGEQY

j_gene: TRBJ2-6
v_gene: TRBV7-9
CDR3aa: ASSLTGGANVLT

j_gene: TRBJ2-7
v_gene: TRBV10-3
CDR3aa: AISQLAGEHEQY

j_gene: TRBJ1-5
v_gene: TRBV28
CDR3aa: ASSSLDLGIDQPQH

j_gene: TRBJ2-5
v_gene: TRBV3-1/TRBV3-2
CDR3aa: ASSDGTQY

j_gene: TRBJ2-7
v_gene: TRBV5-1
CDR3aa: ASSLEEGTVEQY

j_gene: TRBJ2-2
v_gene: TRBV5-4
CDR3aa: ASSYETGAGSTGELF

j_gene: TRBJ2-5
v_gene: TRBV2
CDR3aa: ASSGLVQETQY

j_gene: TRBJ1-3
v_gene: TRBV15
CDR3aa: ATSTGTGNTIY

j_gene: TRBJ2-6
v_gene: TRBV19
CDR3aa: ASSMYGSGANVLT

j_gene: TRBJ2-1
v_gene: TRBV5-8
CDR3aa: ASSRLIHNEQF

j_gene: TRBJ2-5
v_gene: TRBV12-3/TRBV12-4
CDR3aa: ASTDRGQETQY

j_gene: TRBJ2-7
v_gene: TRBV18
CDR3aa: ASSPRYLRHEQY

j_gene: TRBJ1-1
v_gene: TRBV19
CDR3aa: ASSIGQGVNTEAF

j_gene: TRBJ1-1
v_gene: TRBV30
CDR3aa: AWSVWPDMNTEAF

j_gene: TRBJ2-1
v_gene: TRBV28
CDR3aa: ASSLYREGAYNEQF

j_gene: TRBJ1-2
v_gene: TRBV25-1
CDR3aa: ASSDPRGGGYT

j_gene: TRBJ1-2
v_gene: TRBV2
CDR3aa: ASSATVSYGYT

j_gene: TRBJ2-3
v_gene: TRBV3-1/TRBV3-2
CDR3aa: ASSQSSLDTQY

j_gene: TRBJ1-1
v_gene: TRBV11-2
CDR3aa: ASRFEMNTEAF

j_gene: TRBJ1-5
v_gene: TRBV9
CDR3aa: ASSPQTGDGQPQH

j_gene: TRBJ1-1
v_gene: TRBV5-6
CDR3aa: ASSWTLLGGNTEAF

j_gene: TRBJ2-5
v_gene: TRBV7-9
CDR3aa: ASSVLPEASGSFQETQY

j_gene: TRBJ2-1
v_gene: TRBV6-5
CDR3aa: ASSIAGGPYNEQF

j_gene: TRBJ1-5
v_gene: TRBV6-4
CDR3aa: ASRYDRVGQPQH

j_gene: TRBJ2-5
v_gene: TRBV6-5
CDR3aa: ASSSPDGETQY

j_gene: TRBJ2-5
v_gene: TRBV4-1
CDR3aa: ASSQVGYGQETQY

j_gene: TRBJ2-7
v_gene: TRBV9
CDR3aa: ASSPRSSGVSYEQY

j_gene: TRBJ2-1
v_gene: TRBV6-2/TRBV6-3
CDR3aa: ASSYSRYREQF

j_gene: TRBJ1-3
v_gene: TRBV28
CDR3aa: ASSPSRPPIISGNTIY

j_gene: TRBJ1-3
v_gene: TRBV10-1
CDR3aa: AISSWGREGNTIY

j_gene: TRBJ2-1
v_gene: TRBV24-1
CDR3aa: ATSALRGYNEQF

j_gene: TRBJ2-5
v_gene: TRBV6-5
CDR3aa: ASSYSISLGSETQY

j_gene: TRBJ1-2
v_gene: TRBV4-2
CDR3aa: ASSQEIQGYT

j_gene: TRBJ1-3
v_gene: TRBV3-1/TRBV3-2
CDR3aa: ASSPLQSSGNTIY

j_gene: TRBJ2-7
v_gene: TRBV7-6
CDR3aa: ASSRTGAEQY

j_gene: TRBJ2-3
v_gene: TRBV25-1
CDR3aa: ASSELASGVSDTQY

j_gene: TRBJ1-2
v_gene: TRBV2
CDR3aa: ASLIRRGNYGYT

j_gene: TRBJ1-1
v_gene: TRBV5-6
CDR3aa: ASSQIKNTEAF

j_gene: TRBJ2-7
v_gene: TRBV5-5
CDR3aa: ASSLAQGLKKEQY

j_gene: TRBJ1-4
v_gene: TRBV18
CDR3aa: ASSPPGRYEKLF

j_gene: TRBJ2-3
v_gene: TRBV10-3
CDR3aa: AISESRGELTDTQY

j_gene: TRBJ2-7
v_gene: TRBV19
CDR3aa: ASSIPGSYEQY

j_gene: TRBJ2-7
v_gene: TRBV7-8
CDR3aa: ASSLGSVLMGSYEQY

j_gene: TRBJ1-1
v_gene: TRBV18
CDR3aa: ASSLGNTEAF

j_gene: TRBJ1-1
v_gene: TRBV28
CDR3aa: ASSTLTSGRNEAF

j_gene: TRBJ1-5
v_gene: TRBV5-6
CDR3aa: ASNTKGADQPQH

j_gene: TRBJ2-7
v_gene: TRBV3-1/TRBV3-2
CDR3aa: ASSPPTGTKFYEQY

j_gene: TRBJ2-3
v_gene: TRBV11-2
CDR3aa: ASSLRTSPTDTQY

j_gene: TRBJ1-1
v_gene: TRBV4-1
CDR3aa: ASSPVQGQGVTEAF

j_gene: TRBJ1-5
v_gene: TRBV2
CDR3aa: ASSGDNTYQPQH

j_gene: TRBJ1-1
v_gene: TRBV7-8
CDR3aa: ASSIRVRNTEAF

j_gene: TRBJ1-3
v_gene: TRBV19
CDR3aa: ASSIDLISGNTIY